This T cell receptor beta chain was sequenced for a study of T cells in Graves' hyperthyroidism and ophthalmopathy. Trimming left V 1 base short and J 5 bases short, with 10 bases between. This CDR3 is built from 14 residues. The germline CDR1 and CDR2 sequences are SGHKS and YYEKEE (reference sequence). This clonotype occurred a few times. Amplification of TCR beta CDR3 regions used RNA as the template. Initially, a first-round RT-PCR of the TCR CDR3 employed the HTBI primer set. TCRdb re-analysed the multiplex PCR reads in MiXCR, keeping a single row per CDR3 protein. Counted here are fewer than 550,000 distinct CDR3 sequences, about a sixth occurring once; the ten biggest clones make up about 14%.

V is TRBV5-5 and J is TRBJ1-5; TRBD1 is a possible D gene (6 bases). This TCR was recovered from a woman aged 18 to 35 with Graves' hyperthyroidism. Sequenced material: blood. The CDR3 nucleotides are TGTGCCAGCAGCTTGAAGGACAGCCATCAGCCCCAGCATTTT. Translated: CASSLKDSHQPQHF.